A single sample is the source of the 26 T cell receptor beta chains below, sequenced in a study of blood T cell repertoires in COVID-19. Sequencing used immunoSEQ multiplex PCR; TCRdb keeps in-frame clones, though not all of them. In the table there are roughly 34,000 clones, around 86% of which are singletons. The sequencing input was peripheral blood. Receptors were obtained from a man older than 75 with active COVID-19.

The CDR3 protein is CASSPGIMNTEAFF. CDR3 nucleotide sequence: TGTGCCAGCAGTCCGGGGATTATGAACACTGAAGCTTTCTTT. This chain connects TRBV3-1 (or the pseudogene TRBV3-2) to TRBJ1-1; no definite D call. The V gene lost 6 bases and the J gene lost 0 bases, with 11 bases spanning the gap. The V gene's germline CDR1 is LGHDT and CDR2 YNNKEL (reference sequence). CDR3 length: 14 amino acids.

By share, this clone counts as medium-sized. The chain couples TRBV4-1 to TRBJ2-1; 7 nucleotides line up with TRBD2. The CDR3 length is 17 residues. V lost 1 base to trimming and J lost 0 bases; unmatched junction nucleotides: 6. The germline V gene encodes CDR1 MGHRA and CDR2 YSYEKL. The CDR3 loop reads CASSQAYGGSSYNEQFF. The CDR3 DNA reads TGCGCCAGCAGCCAAGCATACGGCGGGAGCTCCTACAATGAGCAGTTCTTC.

The chain combines TRBV27 with TRBJ2-5; TRBD1 might be the D (5 bases). Trimming removed 6 bases from V and 0 bases from J, with 17 bases in between. The CDR3 contains 16 residues. Germline V gene data show CDR1 as MNHEY and CDR2 as SMNVEV (reference sequence). In DNA form, the CDR3 reads TGTGCCAGCAGCTGGCAGGGAATGGGGTACCAAGAGACCCAGTACTTC. It codes for CASSWQGMGYQETQYF.

This chain links TRBV6-5 with TRBJ1-4; no firm D call. In germline, CDR1 is MNHEY, CDR2 SVGAGI. V gave up 0 bases and J gave up 7 bases, with 12 bases separating them. The CDR3 extends over 15 amino acids. The CDR3 is CASSYSSGRGEKLFF. DNA for the CDR3: TGTGCCAGCAGTTACTCCTCCGGCCGGGGTGAAAAACTGTTTTTT.

The chain is built from TRBV7-9 and TRBJ2-7; 7 bases map to TRBD2. Germline values: CDR1 SEHNR, CDR2 FQNEAQ (reference sequence). The CDR3 is made up of 16 amino acids. V trimming: 7 bases; J trimming: 6 bases; junction bases outside the gene matches: 18. In DNA, the CDR3 is TGTGCCAGCACCCTGACCGGAACGGGTGGGGGGGGCGAGCAGTACTTC. This translates into CASTLTGTGGGGEQYF.

CDR3 amino acids: CASSFIGANEKLFF. The CDR3, as DNA: TGTGCCAGCAGTTTTATAGGGGCGAATGAAAAACTGTTTTTT. The chain is built from TRBV28 and TRBJ1-4; tentatively, D is TRBD1 (5 bases). From germline, CDR1 is MDHEN and CDR2 SYDVKM. This CDR3 has 14 amino acids. V was cut by 3 bases and J by 5 bases, with 10 bases left in between.

The V and J genes are TRBV7-2 and TRBJ2-7; TRBD1 is a possible D gene (6 bases). The germline V gene has CDR1 SGHTA and CDR2 FQGNSA. Trimming took off 1 base at V and 6 bases at J, with 22 bases between the two ends. The CDR3 has 17 residues. CDR3 in DNA: TGTGCCAGCAGCTTAGGGTACCAGGGGCTGACGATCGGCGAGCAGTACTTC. This encodes CASSLGYQGLTIGEQYF.

The chain carries TRBV18 and TRBJ2-3; 13 positions agree with TRBD2. The ends lost 2 bases at V and 3 bases at J; junction bases unmatched: 8. This CDR3 comprises 18 residues. Germline V CDR1 and CDR2: KGHSH, LQKENI. CDR3 in amino acids: CASSPDAPGLAGTDTQYF. For the CDR3, the DNA is TGTGCCAGCTCACCAGACGCCCCGGGACTAGCGGGAACAGATACGCAGTATTTT.

The chain is built from TRBV7-2 and TRBJ1-3; the D gene is possibly TRBD1 (6 bases). Germline assignment: CDR1 SGHTA and CDR2 FQGNSA. V was trimmed by 3 bases and J by 3 bases, leaving 15 bases between them. There are 16 residues in the CDR3. The DNA for the CDR3 is TGTGCCAGCAGCTTTGGCAATAGGGGGGGTGGAAACACCATATATTTT. It encodes CASSFGNRGGGNTIYF.

This clone was seen only a few times. The chain is built from TRBV28 and TRBJ2-1, with D tentatively TRBD2 (6 bases). This CDR3 comprises 15 residues. Germline CDR1 MDHEN, CDR2 SYDVKM. In nucleotides, the CDR3 is TGTGCGACCGATGACGGGAGTTTCACCTACAATGAGCAGTTCTTC. Protein: CATDDGSFTYNEQFF.

The chain joins TRBV4-1 to TRBJ2-3; 14 bases match TRBD2. The V and J ends lost 0 bases and 5 bases, in that order; junction bases with no gene match: 7. The CDR3 contains 18 residues. Germline loops: CDR1 MGHRA, CDR2 YSYEKL. In DNA, the CDR3 is TGCGCCAGCAGCCAAGAGGGACTAGCGGGAGTGAAGCGAGATACGCAGTATTTT. Amino acids: CASSQEGLAGVKRDTQYF.

This chain links TRBV5-1 with TRBJ1-1, with D uncertain. The CDR3 totals 11 residues. Germline V gene sequence: CDR1 SGHRS, CDR2 YFSETQ. Trimming pared 5 bases from V and 5 bases from J, leaving 7 bases between. CDR3 amino acids: CASRGRTEAFF. The CDR3 coding sequence is TGCGCCAGCAGGGGGAGGACTGAAGCTTTCTTT.

This chain uses TRBV6-5 with TRBJ2-1, with 7 positions matching TRBD2. The V gene's germline CDR1 is MNHEY and CDR2 SVGAGI. V was pared by 2 bases and J by 1 base, with 2 bases of the junction left unmatched. The length of the CDR3 is 15 residues. The CDR3 loop is CASSYGGSSYNEQFF. In DNA, the CDR3 is TGTGCCAGCAGTTACGGCGGGAGTTCCTACAATGAGCAGTTCTTC.

The chain has TRBV6-1 and TRBJ2-4; 8 nucleotides align to TRBD1. The V segment lost 1 base and the J segment 7 bases; nucleotides outside the gene matches: 6. The germline gives CDR1 MNHNS, CDR2 SASEGT. This CDR3 comprises 15 residues. CDR3 bases: TGTGCCAGCAGTGAAGGGAGACAGGGGTACAACATTCAGTACTTC. It yields the protein CASSEGRQGYNIQYF.

This chain connects TRBV6-5 to TRBJ2-3; 9 nucleotides match TRBD1. The J segment lost 3 bases and the V segment lost 11 bases, leaving 6 bases of the junction unmatched. From germline, CDR1 is MNHEY and CDR2 SVGAGI. CDR3 length: 13 residues. The CDR3 DNA sequence: TGTGCCTCCGCCGGGACAGGGACAGATACGCAGTATTTT. Protein sequence: CASAGTGTDTQYF.

The V gene is TRBV11-2, the J gene TRBJ2-2; 9 bases are a match to TRBD2. Trimming cost V 6 bases and J 3 bases; bases outside gene matches: 17. Germline loops: CDR1 SGHAT, CDR2 FQNNGV. There are 19 residues in the CDR3. Here the CDR3 DNA reads TGTGCCAGCAGGCCACGGGACAGAAGGCTAGCGGGATACACCGGGGAGCTGTTTTTT. Translating gives CASRPRDRRLAGYTGELFF. Full variable domain (missing parts from reference TRBV11-2 and TRBJ2-2): EAGVAQSPRYKIIEKRQSVAFWCNPISGHATLYWYQQILGQGPKLLIQFQNNGVVDDSQLPKDRFSAERLKGVDSTLKIQPAKLEDSAVYLCASRPRDRRLAGYTGELFFGEGSRLTVL.

This clone showed up just a few times. The rearrangement joins TRBV4-3 to TRBJ1-3, with D unclear. With 5 bases removed from V and 7 bases from J, the gap between germline ends came to 15 bases. Germline V CDR1 and CDR2: LGHNA, YSLEER. The CDR3 runs to 14 residues. CDR3 sequence reads: CASSGFVGSNTIYF. In nucleotides, the CDR3 is TGCGCCAGCAGCGGTTTTGTTGGGAGTAACACCATATATTTT.

The rearrangement links TRBV18 to TRBJ2-1; 7 positions agree with TRBD2. V gave up 6 bases and J gave up 4 bases; unmatched junction bases: 12. This CDR3 region has 16 residues. Germline V gene lookup returns CDR1 KGHSH and CDR2 LQKENI. DNA for the CDR3: TGTGCCAGCTCTCCAGATACGGGAGGAGGGTACAATGAGCAGTTCTTC. Its protein is CASSPDTGGGYNEQFF.

The chain combines TRBV27 with TRBJ2-7; 9 positions match TRBD2. This CDR3 has 16 amino acids. CDR1 and CDR2 from the germline V gene are MNHEY and SMNVEV (reference sequence). V lost 2 bases, J lost 6 bases, and 11 bases stayed unmatched. In DNA form, the CDR3 reads TGTGCCAGCAGTTTAACGGTTAGCGGGAGTTTTGGCGAGCAGTACTTC. It codes for CASSLTVSGSFGEQYF.

The chain couples TRBV28 to TRBJ2-4; D might be TRBD1 (6 bases). V shed 3 bases and J shed 6 bases, with 15 bases lying between them. The CDR3 has 15 residues. CDR1 is MDHEN and CDR2 is SYDVKM in the germline V gene. CDR3 loop: CASSFQGRGLNIQYF. The CDR3 bases are TGTGCCAGCAGTTTTCAGGGAAGGGGGTTAAACATTCAGTACTTC.

The chain couples TRBV21-1 to TRBJ1-3; the D segment call TRBD1 is taken from the table without a DNA check. TRBV21-1 is labeled a pseudogene. The CDR3 spans 15 residues. CDR3: CASSKEPGVGNTIYF. The DNA for the CDR3 is TGTGCCAGCAGCAAAGAACCAGGGGTGGGAAACACCATATATTTT.

The gene calls are TRBV18 and TRBJ2-7; 15 positions match TRBD2. V was pared by 6 bases and J by 5 bases, with 17 bases of the junction left unmatched. Germline CDR1 KGHSH, CDR2 LQKENI. This CDR3 comprises 19 residues. The CDR3 DNA reads TGTGCCAGCTCTGGAGGGACTAGCGGGAGGAACCGGCCCAGCCACGAGCAGTACTTC. Protein product: CASSGGTSGRNRPSHEQYF.

Only a few counts were recorded for this clone. The rearrangement joins TRBV7-9 to TRBJ1-3; tentatively, D is TRBD1 (6 bases). Between the trimmed V and J ends, which lost 5 bases and 5 bases, there was a span of 16 bases. In germline, CDR1 is SEHNR, CDR2 FQNEAQ (reference sequence). CDR3 length: 15 amino acids. Here the CDR3 DNA reads TGTGCCAGCAGCCGCGGGGGGCAGGAAAGAAACACCATATATTTT. Its translation: CASSRGGQERNTIYF.

V gene TRBV5-6 combines with J gene TRBJ1-6; TRBD1 is a possible D gene (5 bases). The CDR3 sequence is 18 residues long. Germline V gene sequence: CDR1 SGHDT, CDR2 YYEEEE. Trimming pared 1 base from V and 1 base from J, leaving 15 bases between. The CDR3 nucleotides are TGTGCCAGCAGCTTGAGCCGACAGTTGTCGTCCTATAATTCACCCCTCCACTTT. Translating gives CASSLSRQLSSYNSPLHF.

The table lists this clone with a count of one. The chain couples TRBV5-1 to TRBJ2-3; 7 positions agree with TRBD1. V lost 0 bases and J lost 5; bases outside the gene matches: 9. From germline, CDR1 is SGHRS and CDR2 YFSETQ. This CDR3 has 16 residues. Written as DNA, the CDR3 is TGCGCCAGCAGCTTGGCCCCCTTCCCAGGGGGAGATACGCAGTATTTT. As protein: CASSLAPFPGGDTQYF.

The rearrangement links TRBV5-1 to TRBJ2-6; the D gene is possibly TRBD1 (5 bases). Germline assignment: CDR1 SGHRS and CDR2 YFSETQ. CDR3 size: 16 residues. Trimming took off 0 bases at V and 2 bases at J, with 9 bases between the two ends. CDR3 loop: CASSLEGRAGANVLTF. The CDR3 DNA is TGCGCCAGCAGCTTGGAAGGCAGGGCTGGGGCCAACGTCCTGACTTTC. The full variable domain, rest sourced from reference TRBV5-1 and TRBJ2-6, is KAGVTQTPRYLIKTRGQQVTLSCSPISGHRSVSWYQQTPGQGLQFLFEYFSETQRNKGNFPGRFSGRQFSNSRSEMNVSTLELGDSALYLCASSLEGRAGANVLTFGAGSRLTVL.